The present entry profiles one TCR beta chain with its context. Its antigen is as yet unknown. Germline values: CDR1 MNHNY, CDR2 SVGAGI (reference sequence). The V end was cut by 0 bases, the J end by 7 bases, with 7 bases between. The CDR3 totals 13 residues. The PCR contained 60 Vbeta and 13 Jbeta primers. Sequencing was performed with immunoSEQ multiplex PCR; in TCRdb, only in-frame clones are kept and a portion is missing. The profile shows about 140,000 clones, roughly four fifths of them singletons. The data were taken from a study of cytomegalovirus exposure and HLA in healthy donors. General observations from the study: V- and J-gene trimming of TCR beta was linked (in a later analysis) to a missense DCLRE1C variant.

The source is a man aged 30-40 years in good health and CMV-seronegative. Sequencing input: PBMCs. The chain uses TRBV6-6 and TRBJ1-5; D unclear. DNA for the CDR3: TGTGCCAGCAGTTACTCGAGTCGACAGCCCCAGCATTTT. Translation: CASSYSSRQPQHF.